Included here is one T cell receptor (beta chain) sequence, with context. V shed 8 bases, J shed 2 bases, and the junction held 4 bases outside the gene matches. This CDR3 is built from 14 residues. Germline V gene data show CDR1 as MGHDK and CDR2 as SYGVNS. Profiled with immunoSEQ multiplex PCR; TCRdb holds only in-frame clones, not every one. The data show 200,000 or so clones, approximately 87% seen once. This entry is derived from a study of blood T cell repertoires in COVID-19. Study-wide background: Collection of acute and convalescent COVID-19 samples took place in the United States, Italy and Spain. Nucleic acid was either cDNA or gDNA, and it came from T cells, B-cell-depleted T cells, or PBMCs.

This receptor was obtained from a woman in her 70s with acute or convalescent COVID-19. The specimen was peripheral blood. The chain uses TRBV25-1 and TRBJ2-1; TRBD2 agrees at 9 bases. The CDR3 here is CASGLAGTYNEQFF. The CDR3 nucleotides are TGTGCCAGCGGGCTAGCGGGGACCTACAATGAGCAGTTCTTC.